This T cell receptor beta chain appears in the sequencing data of a study of brain T cells in children with intractable seizures. Study-wide findings and caveats: Patients' HCMV serostatus was unknown; virus specificity rests on CDR3 similarity alone. Clones missing pre-surgery may reflect undersampling of that blood sample.

Regarding this clone: The antigen remains undetermined.

Only cases whose brain tissue showed the highest T cell transcript signatures were sequenced. Germline values: CDR1 MNHEY, CDR2 SMNVEV (reference sequence). V was shortened by 8 bases and J by 4 bases, with 15 bases between the two germline ends. The CDR3 length is 14 residues. Profiling relied on immunoSEQ multiplex PCR, and the TCRdb table lists in-frame clones only, not all of them. Among tens of thousands of clones listed, approximately 94% were seen once. The source material was peripheral blood, sampled at surgery. The chain links TRBV27 to TRBJ2-1; D perhaps matches TRBD1 (7 bases). The sequence came from a boy younger than two with tuberous sclerosis and intractable seizures. CDR3 DNA sequence: TGTGCCAGCTACTCACAGGGGAGGTACAATGAGCAGTTCTTC. This translates into CASYSQGRYNEQFF.